This T cell receptor (beta chain) was identified in a study of blood T cells in healthy people across ages. Total RNA, at least 5 micrograms per sample, was extracted from PBMCs. Next came a second PCR, run for roughly 6 to 11 cycles, which used a sample-barcoded 5' primer along with a J-beta primer mix. TCRdb processed the 5' RACE reads anew with MiXCR; each CDR3 protein has one entry. The sample carries more than 650,000 distinct CDR3 sequences, about a fifth recorded once. This receptor was identified in a man between 70 and 80 years old in good health. Source material: blood.

The CDR3 loop is CASSQVASVMETQYF. CDR3 in DNA: TGTGCCAGCAGCCAAGTTGCGTCAGTTATGGAGACCCAGTACTTC. J is TRBJ2-5 and V is TRBV3-1; no firm D call. The CDR3 runs to 15 residues. Trimming removed 1 base at V and 5 bases at J, with 14 bases between. From germline, CDR1 is LGHDT and CDR2 YNNKEL (reference sequence).